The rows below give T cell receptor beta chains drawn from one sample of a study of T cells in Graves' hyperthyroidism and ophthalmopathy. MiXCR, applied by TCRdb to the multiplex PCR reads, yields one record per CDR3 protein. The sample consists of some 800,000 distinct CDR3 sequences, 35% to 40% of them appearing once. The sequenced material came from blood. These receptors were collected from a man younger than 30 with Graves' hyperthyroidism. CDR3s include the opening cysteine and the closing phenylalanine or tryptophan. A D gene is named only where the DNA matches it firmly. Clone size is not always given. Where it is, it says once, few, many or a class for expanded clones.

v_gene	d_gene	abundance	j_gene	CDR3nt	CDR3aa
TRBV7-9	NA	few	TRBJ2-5	TGTGCCAGCAGCTCAAAGGGCCCTCCCGGGACCCAGTACTTC	CASSSKGPPGTQYF
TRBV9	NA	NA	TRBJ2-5	TGTGCCAGCAGCGTAGAGAGGGCCGGGGAGACCCAGTACTTC	CASSVERAGETQYF
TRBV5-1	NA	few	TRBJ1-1	TGCGCCAGCAGCTTGGCTGTCACAAGGAACACTGAAGCTTTCTTT	CASSLAVTRNTEAFF
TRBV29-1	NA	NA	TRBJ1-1	TGCCGCGCCAGGACAGCAATGAACACTGAAGCCTTCTTT	CRARTAMNTEAFF
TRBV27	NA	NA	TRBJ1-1	TGTGCCAGCAGTTTAAGGGGGGACGGATACTTCTTT	CASSLRGDGYFF
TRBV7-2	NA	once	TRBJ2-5	TGTGCCAGCAGTTACGGTAGTAGGCCAGAGACCCAGTACTTC	CASSYGSRPETQYF
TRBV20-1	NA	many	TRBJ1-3	TGCAGTGCTAGACTTGGAAACACCATATATTTT	CSARLGNTIYF
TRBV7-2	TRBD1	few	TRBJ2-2	TGTGCCAGCAGCTTAGTGGGGACAGGTAGCGGGGAGCTGTTTTTT	CASSLVGTGSGELFF
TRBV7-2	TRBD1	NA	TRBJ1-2	TGTGCCAGCAGCTTACGAGGACGAGGACAGGGGGCAGATGGCTACACCTTC	CASSLRGRGQGADGYTF
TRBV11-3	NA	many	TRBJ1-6	TGTGCCAGCAGCTTCGAATATTCACCCCTCCACTTT	CASSFEYSPLHF
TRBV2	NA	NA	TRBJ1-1	TGTGCCAGCAGCTTCCCCCACGTCGGTCGCGAAGCTTTCTTT	CASSFPHVGREAFF
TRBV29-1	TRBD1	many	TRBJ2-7	TGCAGCGTCGAAGACAGGGGTTTCGGAGAGCAGTACTTC	CSVEDRGFGEQYF
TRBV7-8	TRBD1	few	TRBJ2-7	TGTGCCAGCAGCCCAAGGACAGGTCCGAACGAGCAGTACTTC	CASSPRTGPNEQYF
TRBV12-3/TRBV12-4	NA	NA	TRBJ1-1	TGTGCCAGCAGTTTGTTTGGGCTGAACACTGAAGCTTTCTTT	CASSLFGLNTEAFF
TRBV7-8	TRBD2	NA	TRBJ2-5	TGTGCCAGCAGCTTACGGGGGGGATACCAAGAGACCCAGTACTTC	CASSLRGGYQETQYF
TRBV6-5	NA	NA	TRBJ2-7	TGTGCCAGCAGTTACCGGCGCGCGTACGAGCAGTACTTC	CASSYRRAYEQYF
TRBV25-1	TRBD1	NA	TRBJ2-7	TGTGCCAGCACCCCCCCGGGACAGGGTCGCGAGCAGTACTTC	CASTPPGQGREQYF
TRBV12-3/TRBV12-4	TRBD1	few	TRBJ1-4	TGTGCCAGCAGTGCGGACAGGGATGATGAAAAACTGTTTTTT	CASSADRDDEKLFF
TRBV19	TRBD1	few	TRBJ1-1	TGTGCCAGTAGGGGGGACAGGGGGCTTGGCACTGAAGCTTTCTTT	CASRGDRGLGTEAFF
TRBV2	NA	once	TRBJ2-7	TGTGCCAGCCGGGGTCCCCCTAGGGATGAGCAGTACTTC	CASRGPPRDEQYF
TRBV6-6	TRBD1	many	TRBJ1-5	TGTGCCAGCAGTCCTCGACAGGGGGGTCAGCCCCAGCATTTT	CASSPRQGGQPQHF
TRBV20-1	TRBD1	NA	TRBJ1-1	TGCAGTGCGACACAGGGGGCCTCTGAAGCTTTCTTT	CSATQGASEAFF
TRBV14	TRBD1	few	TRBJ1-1	TGTGCCAGCAGCCAAGTTCAGGGGGCGAACACTGAAGCTTTCTTT	CASSQVQGANTEAFF
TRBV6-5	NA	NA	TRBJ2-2	TGTGCCAGCAGTTACTCGACACGGAACACCGGGGAGCTGTTTTTT	CASSYSTRNTGELFF
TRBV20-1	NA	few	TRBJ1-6	TGCAGTGCTAGGAAGGCGGGAACGTCCTATAATTCACCCCTCCACTTT	CSARKAGTSYNSPLHF
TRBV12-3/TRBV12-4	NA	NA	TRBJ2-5	TGTGCCAGCAGCGGACAGTTACTAGAGACCCAGTACTTC	CASSGQLLETQYF
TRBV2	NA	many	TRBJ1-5	TGTGCCAGCAGCGTCTACGGGACGTCGGATCAGCCCCAGCATTTT	CASSVYGTSDQPQHF
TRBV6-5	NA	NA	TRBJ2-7	TGTGCCAGCAGTTACCCAACTGAGGGAGAGACGTTAGGGTCCTACGAGCAGTACTTC	CASSYPTEGETLGSYEQYF
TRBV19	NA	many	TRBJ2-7	TGTGCCAGTAGTCCGAGGACAGTCACCTACGAGCAGTACTTC	CASSPRTVTYEQYF
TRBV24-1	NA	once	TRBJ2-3	TGTGCCACCAGTGACGGCGGAGGGGGACACACAGATACGCAGTATTTT	CATSDGGGGHTDTQYF
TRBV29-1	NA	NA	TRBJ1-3	TGCAGCGGCGTAACAGGAAACACCATATATTTT	CSGVTGNTIYF
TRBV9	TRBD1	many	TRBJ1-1	TGTGCCAGCAGCCCTCGACAGGGCTACACTGAAGCTTTCTTT	CASSPRQGYTEAFF
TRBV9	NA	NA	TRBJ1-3	TGTGCCAGCTCACCAAGCCTTTATCCGGCCTGGAACACCATATATTTT	CASSPSLYPAWNTIYF
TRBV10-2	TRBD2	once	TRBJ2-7	TGCGCCAGCAGTGAGTCCAGACTAGCGGGAAGCTCCTACGAGCAGTACTTC	CASSESRLAGSSYEQYF
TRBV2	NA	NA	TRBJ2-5	TGTGCCAGCAGGGGGGCAGGGAGGGGGACCCAGTACTTC	CASRGAGRGTQYF
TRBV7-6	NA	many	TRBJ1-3	TGTGCCAGCAGCCCTCAAGACACTGGAAACACCATATATTTT	CASSPQDTGNTIYF
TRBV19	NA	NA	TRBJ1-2	TGTGCCAGTAGTGGAGTCGACTATGGCTACACCTTC	CASSGVDYGYTF
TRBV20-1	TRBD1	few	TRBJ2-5	TGCAGTGCTCCCGGGACAGGGAGTACAGAGACCCAGTACTTC	CSAPGTGSTETQYF
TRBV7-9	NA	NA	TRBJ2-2	TGTGCCAGCAGATACCTGGTCGTAACCGGGGAGCTGTTTTTT	CASRYLVVTGELFF
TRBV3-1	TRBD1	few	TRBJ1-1	TGTGCCAGCAGCCAAATGGGACAGGGGGCAGGAGCTTTCTTT	CASSQMGQGAGAFF
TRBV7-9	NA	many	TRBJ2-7	TGTGCCAGCAGTTTTGACGGCTCCTACGAGCAGTACTTC	CASSFDGSYEQYF
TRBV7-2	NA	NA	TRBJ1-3	TGTGCCAGCAGTTTATTATACAGGGCGGGCTCTGGAAACACCATATATTTT	CASSLLYRAGSGNTIYF
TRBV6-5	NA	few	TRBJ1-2	TGTGCCAGCAGTGAGGGCCCGGGGGGGAGCTATGGCTACACCTTC	CASSEGPGGSYGYTF